Below, 27 T cell receptor beta chains from the same sample are listed, as sequenced in a study of patients and donors after allogeneic stem cell transplantation (dated by TCRdb to between 2020 and 2021). Library preparation was by RT-PCR. Sequenced on a NextSeq 550. TCRdb redid the processing of the public reads, applying fastp at Q25 and MiXCR, and retained in-frame beta chains. CDR3 protein sequences are deduplicated, and each keeps its most common genes and DNA. This sample is represented by 900,000 to 1,000,000 distinct CDR3 sequences; about a sixth of them were singletons. 5% to 6.5% of the sample is taken by the ten largest. The sample comprised blood, either unsorted or a sorted T cell fraction (not recorded which). The origin of the receptors is a human donor who was either an allogeneic HSCT recipient or a stem cell or donor lymphocyte infusion donor (not recorded which). It is not recorded whose cells these are; they may come from a transplant donor.

This chain links TRBV5-1 with TRBJ2-7; D gene unclear. This CDR3 has 15 residues. V lost 5 bases and J lost 3, with 18 bases in between. Per germline, CDR1 SGHRS and CDR2 YFSETQ. CDR3 coding DNA: TGCGCCAGCAGTGAATTTAAGGGCCTAGACTACGAGCAGTACTTC. This codes for CASSEFKGLDYEQYF.

The rearrangement uses TRBV7-9 and TRBJ2-5; 8 bases are shared with TRBD1. V shed 5 bases and J 0 bases; nucleotides not matched to a gene: 8. Germline CDR1 is SEHNR and CDR2 is FQNEAQ (reference sequence). CDR3 length equals 16 residues. Written as DNA, the CDR3 is TGTGCCAGCAGCCCACAACACAGGGGGTACCAAGAGACCCAGTACTTC. It specifies CASSPQHRGYQETQYF.

This clonotype was observed a handful of times. The CDR3 nucleotides are TGTGCCACCAGCAGAGATAAGGGAGGAGAGACCCAGTACTTC. It is translated as CATSRDKGGETQYF. The chain has TRBV15 and TRBJ2-5, with TRBD2 as a possible D gene (6 bases). This CDR3 is 14 amino acids long. The V gene's germline CDR1 is LNHNV and CDR2 YYDKDF (reference sequence). Trimming cost V 0 bases and J 4 bases, with 9 bases left between them.

The chain combines TRBV12-3 or TRBV12-4 with TRBJ2-5; maybe TRBD1 (6 bases). This CDR3 is 17 amino acids long. V was cut by 2 bases and J by 2 bases, with 18 bases left in between. CDR3 in amino acids: CASSLRGTGSLQETQYF. The DNA of the CDR3 is TGTGCCAGCAGTTTAAGGGGTACAGGGTCTTTGCAAGAGACCCAGTACTTC.

This chain uses TRBV24-1 with TRBJ2-1; 7 bases are a match to TRBD1. The CDR3 is 17 residues long. The J segment lost 0 bases and the V segment lost 1 base, leaving 5 bases of the junction unmatched. The germline V gene has CDR1 KGHDR and CDR2 SFDVKD. CDR3 DNA sequence: TGTGCCACCAGTGATTTACCCGGGACAGACTCCTACAATGAGCAGTTCTTC. The encoded protein is CATSDLPGTDSYNEQFF.

The chain couples TRBV5-1 to TRBJ2-7, with 9 bases lining up with TRBD1. The CDR3 has 19 residues. The V segment lost 1 base and the J segment 2 bases; nucleotides outside the gene matches: 16. Germline CDR1 and CDR2: SGHRS and YFSETQ. The CDR3 coding sequence is TGCGCCAGCAGCTTGATCCGGACAGGGGCCGCTAGTAGACCCTACGAGCAGTACTTC. This encodes CASSLIRTGAASRPYEQYF.

The CDR3 DNA is TGTGCCAGCAGCCTTCCCAGGGGATTGGGGCGGAACACTGAAGCTTTCTTT. Its protein is CASSLPRGLGRNTEAFF. The rearrangement links TRBV12-3 or TRBV12-4 to TRBJ1-1; D is possibly TRBD1 (6 bases). Trimming pared 6 bases from V and 1 base from J, leaving 21 bases between. This CDR3 contains 17 residues.

The gene calls are TRBV7-9 and TRBJ2-3; D not certain. Germline V gives CDR1 SEHNR, CDR2 FQNEAQ (reference sequence). This CDR3 comprises 15 residues. Trimming cost V 1 base and J 0 bases, with 8 bases left between them. The CDR3 spells CASSLDPRSTDTQYF. The DNA of the CDR3 is TGTGCCAGCAGCTTAGATCCCAGAAGCACAGATACGCAGTATTTT.

The V gene is TRBV4-1, the J gene TRBJ1-5; no firm D call. V was clipped by 2 bases and J by 3 bases, with 20 bases between them. CDR3 length equals 18 residues. Germline V lookup: CDR1 MGHRA, CDR2 YSYEKL. CDR3 residues: CASSQRTFGGVYNQPQHF. The CDR3, as DNA: TGCGCCAGCAGCCAACGAACGTTCGGCGGGGTTTACAATCAGCCCCAGCATTTT.

The chain uses TRBV4-3 and TRBJ1-5; D gene unclear. The CDR3 sequence is 19 residues long. Trimming stripped 1 base from V and 0 bases from J, with 19 bases between. CDR1 is LGHNA, CDR2 YSLEER, per germline. The CDR3, as DNA: TGCGCCAGCAGCCAAGGCTGGCAGGTCAGGCAGCTTAGCAATCAGCCCCAGCATTTT. Amino acids: CASSQGWQVRQLSNQPQHF.

This clonotype was counted only a few times. V usage is TRBV18 and J usage is TRBJ2-5; D is ambiguous. CDR3 size: 14 residues. Germline lookup yields CDR1 KGHSH and CDR2 LQKENI. The V end was cut by 1 base, the J end by 2 bases, with 8 bases between. The CDR3 DNA follows: TGTGCCAGCTCACCACGACGATCACAAGAGACCCAGTACTTC. It codes for CASSPRRSQETQYF.

Only a few counts were recorded for this clonotype. The chain recombines TRBV12-5 with TRBJ2-6, with TRBD1 as a possible D gene (6 bases). The ends were cut back, 5 bases at V and 2 bases at J, with 10 bases in the middle. CDR1 is LGHNT, CDR2 FRNRAP, per germline. The CDR3 is 15 residues long. CDR3 protein: CASGPGVAGANVLTF. The CDR3 nucleotides are TGTGCTAGTGGTCCAGGGGTTGCTGGGGCCAACGTCCTGACTTTC.

V gene TRBV12-3 or TRBV12-4 combines with J gene TRBJ2-2; 8 nucleotides align to TRBD2. Trimming took 2 bases from V and 6 from J; bases not matched to a gene: 2. This CDR3 spans 14 amino acids. The CDR3 DNA reads as TGTGCCAGCAGTTTAATCGGGAGGGCCGGGGAGCTGTTTTTT. Translation gives CASSLIGRAGELFF.

This clonotype was seen a few times. The chain combines TRBV4-1 with TRBJ1-1, with a possible D match to TRBD1 (6 bases). CDR1 and CDR2 (germline): MGHRA, YSYEKL. This CDR3 has 15 residues. The V end lost 3 bases, the J end lost 0 bases, and 11 bases lay between the germline ends. CDR3 in amino acids: CASSQKQGLNTEAFF. As DNA, the CDR3 is TGCGCCAGCAGCCAGAAACAGGGATTGAACACTGAAGCTTTCTTT.

Only a few counts were recorded for this clonotype. The chain combines TRBV7-8 with TRBJ2-2; no clear D. The CDR3 extends over 14 amino acids. Germline V gene sequence: CDR1 SGHVS, CDR2 FQNEAQ. V was cut by 4 bases and J by 4 bases, with 10 bases left in between. For the CDR3, the DNA is TGTGCCAGCAGCTCCCAGATTAGCACCGGGGAGCTGTTTTTT. Protein sequence: CASSSQISTGELFF.

This chain connects TRBV29-1 to TRBJ2-2; D gene uncertain. The V gene's germline CDR1 is SQVTM and CDR2 ANQGSEA. This CDR3 region has 16 residues. Trimming pared 0 bases from V and 0 bases from J, leaving 11 bases between. For the CDR3, the DNA is TGCAGCGTTGAAGATGAAACAGCTACGAACACCGGGGAGCTGTTTTTT. This gives the protein CSVEDETATNTGELFF.

This clonotype occurred once. The V call is TRBV30, the J call TRBJ1-2; D is unresolved. Between the trimmed V and J ends, which lost 3 bases and 8 bases, there was a span of 10 bases. CDR3 length: 11 amino acids. Germline V CDR1 and CDR2: GTSNPN, SVGIG (reference sequence). The CDR3 region is CAWSWLEGYTF. CDR3 coding DNA: TGTGCCTGGAGCTGGCTCGAAGGCTACACCTTC.

This clonotype was seen at least ten times. This rearrangement joins TRBV12-3 or TRBV12-4 to TRBJ2-1; TRBD2 is a possible D gene (6 bases). The CDR3 is 13 residues long. Trimming took off 7 bases at V and 6 bases at J, with 13 bases between the two ends. DNA of the CDR3: TGTGCCAGCACTCCTCGGAGGGTCAATGAGCAGTTCTTC. It encodes CASTPRRVNEQFF.

The chain recombines TRBV7-2 with TRBJ2-7, with D perhaps being TRBD1 or TRBD2 (6 bases each). Trimming removed 5 bases from V and 7 bases from J, with 21 bases in between. Germline CDR1 SGHTA, CDR2 FQGNSA. The CDR3 spans 15 residues. The CDR3 DNA is TGTGCCAGCAGCCCGACCGCTGTGGTAGGGGGGGAGCAGTACTTC. The encoded protein is CASSPTAVVGGEQYF.

There are a few counts of this clonotype. The chain recombines TRBV5-1 with TRBJ1-2; a weak D match, TRBD1 (5 bases). The V and J ends lost 0 bases and 8 bases respectively, with 20 bases between them. CDR3 length: 16 amino acids. The germline V gene encodes CDR1 SGHRS and CDR2 YFSETQ. For the CDR3, the DNA is TGCGCCAGCAGCTTGGGGGGACTTGAGGCTGTAGAAGGCTACACCTTC. Amino acids: CASSLGGLEAVEGYTF.

The rearrangement uses TRBV5-7 and TRBJ1-5, with D unclear. TRBV5-7 qualifies as an ORF whose function is uncertain. V was clipped by 1 base and J by 2 bases, with 16 bases between them. The CDR3 length is 17 residues. The CDR3 DNA sequence: TGTGCCAGCAGCTTGCCCCAGAGGTTGTTAGGCAATCAGCCCCAGCATTTT. It codes for CASSLPQRLLGNQPQHF.

The chain recombines TRBV12-3 or TRBV12-4 with TRBJ2-2, with D perhaps assigned TRBD1 or TRBD2 (5 bases each). V was cut by 1 base and J by 6 bases, with 15 bases left in between. The length of the CDR3 is 16 residues. The CDR3 nucleotides read TGTGCCAGCAGTTTAGTGCAGGGCAGAGGGGCCGGGGAGCTGTTTTTT. It encodes CASSLVQGRGAGELFF.

This clonotype was recorded a few times. V is TRBV20-1 and J is TRBJ1-4; D unclear. From germline, CDR1 is DFQATT and CDR2 SNEGSKA (reference sequence). Trimming took 3 bases from V and 0 from J, leaving 5 bases between them. The CDR3 length is 13 residues. The CDR3 loop is CSARITTNEKLFF. The CDR3 DNA reads as TGCAGTGCTAGGATAACAACTAATGAAAAACTGTTTTTT.

This clonotype appeared a few times. The V call is TRBV7-3, the J call TRBJ1-1; D unclear. CDR1 is SGHTA and CDR2 is FQGTGA in the germline V gene. CDR3 size: 14 residues. The V gene lost 3 bases and the J gene lost 1 base, with 9 bases spanning the gap. In DNA, the CDR3 is TGTGCCAGCAGCTTGGTATCGGGGAACACTGAAGCTTTCTTT. This encodes CASSLVSGNTEAFF.

The rearrangement links TRBV5-1 to TRBJ2-2; D is possibly TRBD2 (7 bases). The CDR3 loop spans 17 amino acids. In germline, CDR1 is SGHRS, CDR2 YFSETQ. Trimming pared 1 base from V and 6 bases from J, leaving 19 bases between. The CDR3 bases are TGCGCCAGCAGCTTGCCCCGCGGGGGCCTTGGACCCGGGGAGCTGTTTTTT. This codes for CASSLPRGGLGPGELFF. Based on the CDR3 plus reference TRBV5-1 and TRBJ2-2, the full variable domain is KAGVTQTPRYLIKTRGQQVTLSCSPISGHRSVSWYQQTPGQGLQFLFEYFSETQRNKGNFPGRFSGRQFSNSRSEMNVSTLELGDSALYLCASSLPRGGLGPGELFFGEGSRLTVL.

A few counts support this clonotype. The chain links TRBV13 to TRBJ2-1, with D uncertain. V lost 2 bases and J lost 4, with 9 bases in between. There are 14 residues in the CDR3. The germline V gene encodes CDR1 PRHDT and CDR2 FYEKMQ (reference sequence). The CDR3, as DNA: TGTGCCAGCAGCTTAAGTCTCCCGTACAATGAGCAGTTCTTC. It specifies CASSLSLPYNEQFF.

The genes are TRBV10-3 and TRBJ1-2; weak D call: TRBD1 (5 bases). The CDR3 runs 12 residues. V lost 7 bases and J lost 2, with 8 bases in between. Germline loops: CDR1 ENHRY, CDR2 SYGVKD. DNA for the CDR3: TGTGCCATCATGGACATAAACTATGGCTACACCTTC. Amino acids: CAIMDINYGYTF.